Following are 6 T cell receptor beta chains from one sample sequenced in a study of neurological immune-mediated disorders. A single record per CDR3 protein comes from TCRdb applying MiXCR to the 5' RACE reads. The top ten hold around 3.3% of the sample, which has about 53,000 distinct CDR3 sequences, roughly 3.2% seen once. The sample consisted of PBMCs. The receptors were sampled from a woman aged 25 to 39 with multiple sclerosis.

This clonotype was observed many times. The chain couples TRBV20-1 to TRBJ2-2, with a possible D match to TRBD1 (5 bases). V was cut by 6 bases and J by 8 bases, with 19 bases left in between. Germline assignment: CDR1 DFQATT and CDR2 SNEGSKA (reference sequence). The CDR3 sequence is 14 residues long. The DNA of the CDR3 is TGCAGTGCCCCCGAAAGCCAGAAGGGGGGGGAGCTGTTTTTT. Translating gives CSAPESQKGGELFF.

This clonotype has ten or more counts. The chain combines TRBV6-5 with TRBJ2-3; the D gene is possibly TRBD1 (7 bases). This CDR3 comprises 15 residues. V lost 7 bases to trimming and J lost 3 bases, with 17 bases between them. CDR1 is MNHEY, CDR2 SVGAGI, per germline. This CDR3 is CASKGQGGWTDTQYF. CDR3 DNA sequence: TGTGCCAGCAAGGGCCAGGGGGGTTGGACAGATACGCAGTATTTT.

This clonotype has a count of ten or more. This chain links TRBV20-1 with TRBJ2-6; 9 positions agree with TRBD1. From germline, CDR1 is DFQATT and CDR2 SNEGSKA (reference sequence). V was clipped by 4 bases and J by 3 bases; unmatched bases: 7. The CDR3 extends over 16 amino acids. Here the CDR3 DNA reads TGCAGTGCTACCGGGACAGGGAACGGTGGGGCCAACGTCCTGACTTTC. This codes for CSATGTGNGGANVLTF.

This clonotype has at least ten counts. This chain uses TRBV7-2 with TRBJ2-1, with D tentatively TRBD2 (6 bases). From germline, CDR1 is SGHTA and CDR2 FQGNSA. This CDR3 spans 13 amino acids. Trimming took 2 bases from V and 10 from J, leaving 12 bases between them. In nucleotides, the CDR3 is TGTGCCAGCAGCTTACGGTGGGGAGGCGAGCAGTTCTTC. Its translation is CASSLRWGGEQFF.

This clonotype has at least ten counts. This chain uses TRBV2 with TRBJ2-1; 8 nucleotides line up with TRBD2. Germline CDR1 SNHLY, CDR2 FYNNEI. CDR3 length equals 17 residues. After removal of 0 bases from V and 3 bases from J, the junction contained 7 bases not matched to a gene. The chain's CDR3 is CASSEAGAGGFYNEQFF. Here the CDR3 DNA reads TGTGCCAGCAGTGAAGCCGGCGCGGGGGGTTTCTACAATGAGCAGTTCTTC.

The sample holds many counts of this clonotype. This chain uses TRBV5-8 with TRBJ2-7; 8 nucleotides match TRBD2. The V gene's germline CDR1 is SGHTS and CDR2 YDEGEE. The CDR3 has 15 residues. Trimming cost V 4 bases and J 6 bases; bases outside gene matches: 12. The CDR3, as DNA: TGTGCCAGCAGCAGCTCGGGGACTAGGCTATCCGAGCAGTACTTC. As protein: CASSSSGTRLSEQYF. Looking up the rest from reference TRBV5-8 and TRBJ2-7 gives the full variable domain: EAGVTQSPTHLIKTRGQQATLRCSPISGHTSVYWYQQALGLGLQFLLWYDEGEERNRGNFPPRFSGRQFPNYSSELNVNALELEDSALYLCASSSSGTRLSEQYFGPGTRLTVT.